This TCR beta chain stems from a study of cytotoxic CD8 clonotypes in ibrutinib-treated CLL. For the study at large: Researchers reported around 10 relapsed/refractory and 15 treatment-naive patients, 17 to 18 of them IGHV unmutated. Study-wide results and caveats: Once treatment began, public clonotypes, which were uncommon, contracted or stayed stable.

Method: immunoSEQ multiplex PCR; TCRdb's copy keeps in-frame clones and lacks some. Among about 300,000 clones listed, 65% to 85% were seen once. Per the germline V gene, CDR1 is SGDLS and CDR2 is YYNGEE. CDR3 size: 13 residues. Trimming took off 0 bases at V and 5 bases at J, with 7 bases between the two ends. This clone was detected many times. What it binds is not known. The chain has TRBV9 and TRBJ2-3; D remains unclear. The specimen was PBMCs, collected at disease progression, from a patient treated with ibrutinib. This clonotype was sampled from a human donor with chronic lymphocytic leukemia. The CDR3 bases are TGTGCCAGCAGCGTAGGGTTTGTAGATACGCAGTATTTT. It encodes CASSVGFVDTQYF.